This paragraph reports one T cell receptor (beta chain). The entry originates in a study of blood T cell repertoires in COVID-19. Study-level background: Some COVID-19 samples were acute and others convalescent; all came from the United States, Italy and Spain. The analysed material was cDNA or gDNA that came from T cells, B-cell-depleted T cells, or PBMCs.

The CDR3 has 12 residues. Germline trimming cut 7 bases from V and 8 bases from J; bases unmatched to any gene: 7. The V gene's germline CDR1 is SQVTM and CDR2 ANQGSEA. Enrollment of patients from Seattle took place during active infection, with longitudinal follow-up. As originally analysed: Reference gene primer amplification in the assay estimated nucleated cell counts. Clones were read by immunoSEQ multiplex PCR, and TCRdb kept only the in-frame ones, dropping some. Clonal size and the V and J genes are those of that table, whereas D and trimming came from the DNA. Of fewer than 200,000 clones in the sample, 81% are singletons; the top ten hold about 12%.

The sequence came from a woman older than 75 with COVID-19, enrolled during active disease. The chain couples TRBV29-1 to TRBJ1-4, with 7 bases matching TRBD1. Sequencing used peripheral blood. The CDR3 DNA sequence: TGCAGCGGGGGACAGCCCGGCGAAAAACTGTTTTTT. Translation gives CSGGQPGEKLFF.